This T cell receptor beta chain originates from a study of T cell responses to AZD1222 COVID-19 vaccine. General study points: Repertoire sampling happened only post peak T cell response.

Comment on this clone: What it binds is not known.

The repertoire was sequenced with immunoSEQ multiplex PCR; TCRdb's copy has only in-frame clones and lacks some. The data show about 150,000 clones, just over 90% seen once. Specimen: peripheral blood, collected on day 0 of AZD1222 vaccination. This clonotype originated in an adult in good health.

CDR3: CASSPSAADTQYF. The CDR3, as DNA: TGTGCCAGCAGCCCAAGTGCGGCAGATACGCAGTATTTT. The chain carries TRBV7-2 and TRBJ2-3, with D unclear. Germline V gene lookup returns CDR1 SGHTA and CDR2 FQGNSA. CDR3 length: 13 residues. V was cut by 5 bases and J by 4 bases, with 10 bases left in between.